Detailed here is one T cell receptor beta chain. This clone was picked up one time. Its recognized antigen is unknown. There are no base qualities to consult, and no much larger clone falls within one base. In Seattle, one collaborating source enrolled patients while the infection was active and tracked those patients longitudinally over the course of disease. Each collaborating institution followed its own protocols to collect whole blood in K2EDTA tubes. For TCRbeta analysis, collaborators shipped samples as frozen whole blood, isolated PBMCs, or DNA extracted from either of those sample types. TCRbeta CDR3 regions were amplified from genomic DNA using the immunoSEQ Assay, a bias-controlled multiplex PCR. Regarding the original processing steps: Nucleated cell counts per sample were estimated from amplification of reference gene primers within the assay. To quantify the absolute abundance of each unique TCRbeta CDR3 rearrangement, sequence reads were collapsed and filtered. For each sample, productive Simpson clonality was calculated as the square root of Simpson's diversity index across productive rearrangements. The source is immuneACCESS, and TCRdb retained only in-frame sequences with V and J called. Part of the clones is not carried over; for the studies checked, unresolved V genes explain less than half of this, and the remainder is unexplained. V and J calls and clone size come straight from that table; D and trimming were deduced from the DNA. The sample has about 160,000 clones on record, 79% of them singletons. The biggest ten clones account for more than 7% of the sample.

This specimen belongs to a study of blood T cell repertoires in COVID-19 (TCRdb year 2020). With regard to the full study: Samples covering the acute and convalescent phases of COVID-19 were provided by collaborators in the United States, Italy and Spain. The prospective study material was composed of cDNA or gDNA derived from T cells, B-cell-depleted T cells, or PBMCs. The dataset comprised deeply sampled blood TCRbeta repertoires from subjects exposed to, actively infected with, or recovered from COVID-19. The repertoires were made available in a free public database intended to serve as a resource for research on the immune response to SARS-CoV-2. The samples were drawn from two sources: the first 160 participants of the ongoing ImmuneRACE study, and 1,000 to 1,500 subjects contributed by 6 global collaborators. Nearly every sample came with metadata listing a de-identified subject ID, COVID-19 status, age in years and sex. HLA class I and class II types, where available, came from metadata supplied by the sample provider rather than from assay-based typing. Results and caveats for the whole study, not just this receptor: Clinical and demographic metadata were provided uncurated, with the amount varying by source and participant.

This clonotype was sampled from a woman aged 55-69 years with COVID-19, enrolled during active disease. Material: peripheral blood.

The DNA sequence is as follows: TGTGCCAGCAGTTCCCAGGGGGCCCCTAACTATGGCTACACCTTC. This encodes CASSSQGAPNYGYTF. This receptor chain uses TRBV28 and TRBJ1-2, with 8 bases in between that match TRBD1. The germline V gene specifies MDHEN as CDR1 and SYDVKM as CDR2. V ends up 4 bases short and J 0 bases short, with an unmatched junction base count of 4. The CDR3 contains 15 residues, cysteine and phenylalanine counted. Only CDR3 DNA is held: 45 bases, read in frame from base 1.